A few counts support the clone carrying this T cell receptor (beta chain). The record originates from a study of CD8 T cells in ankylosing spondylitis. CDR1 MNHEY and CDR2 SMNVEV come from the germline V gene (reference sequence). CDR3 length: 14 amino acids. The ends were cut back, 4 bases at V and 1 base at J, with 11 bases in the middle. From the 5' RACE reads, TCRdb called clonotypes with MiXCR, one entry per CDR3 protein. In the table there are approximately 290,000 distinct CDR3 sequences, roughly 20% of which are singletons. Sequenced material: blood, either unsorted or a sorted T cell fraction (not recorded which). This TCR was recovered from a female donor with ankylosing spondylitis or in good health (not recorded which). This chain uses TRBV27 with TRBJ2-7; possible D gene TRBD1, 6 bases. The DNA for the CDR3 is TGTGCCAGCAGTTGGGGACACCAGTCCTACGAGCAGTACTTC. It specifies CASSWGHQSYEQYF.